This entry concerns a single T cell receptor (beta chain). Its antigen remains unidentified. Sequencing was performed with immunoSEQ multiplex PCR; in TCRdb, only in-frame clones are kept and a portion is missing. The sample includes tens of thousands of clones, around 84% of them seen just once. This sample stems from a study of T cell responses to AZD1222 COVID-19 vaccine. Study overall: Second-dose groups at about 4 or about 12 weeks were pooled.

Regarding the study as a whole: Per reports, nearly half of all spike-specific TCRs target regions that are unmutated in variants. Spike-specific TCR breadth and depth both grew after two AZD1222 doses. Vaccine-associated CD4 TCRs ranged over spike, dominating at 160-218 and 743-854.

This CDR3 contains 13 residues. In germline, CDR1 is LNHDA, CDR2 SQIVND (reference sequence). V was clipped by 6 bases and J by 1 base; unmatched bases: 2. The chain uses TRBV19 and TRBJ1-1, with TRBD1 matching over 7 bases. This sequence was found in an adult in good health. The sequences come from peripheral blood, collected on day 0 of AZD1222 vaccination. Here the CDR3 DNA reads TGTGCCAGTAGCTGGACAGGGAACACTGAAGCTTTCTTT. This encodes CASSWTGNTEAFF.